What follows are 22 T cell receptor beta chains derived from one specimen sequenced in a study of response to subunit inactivated influenza vaccine. MiXCR, applied by TCRdb to the RT-PCR reads, yields one record per CDR3 protein. The data show 650,000 to 800,000 distinct CDR3 sequences, 15% to 20% seen once. The sequencing used PBMCs from blood, collected roughly 5 days after vaccination. The receptors shown here come from a man in his forties or fifties who received an inactivated influenza vaccine.

V and J are TRBV24-1 and TRBJ2-2, with TRBD2 matching over 9 bases. Germline CDR1 and CDR2: KGHDR and SFDVKD. The CDR3 runs to 15 residues. Losses at the gene ends were 4 bases for V and 6 bases for J; bases not matched to a gene: 5. CDR3 in amino acids: CATSDPGLAPGELFF. As DNA, the CDR3 is TGTGCCACCAGTGACCCGGGACTAGCACCCGGGGAGCTGTTTTTT.

This clonotype was recorded at least ten times. The chain uses TRBV7-2 and TRBJ2-3; no clear D gene. Trimming cost V 5 bases and J 3 bases, with 6 bases left between them. The germline V gene has CDR1 SGHTA and CDR2 FQGNSA. The CDR3 contains 12 residues. Here the CDR3 DNA reads TGTGCCAGCAGCCGGGCGACAGATACGCAGTATTTT. Amino acid sequence: CASSRATDTQYF.

Only a few counts were recorded for this clonotype. The gene calls are TRBV28 and TRBJ2-5, with a possible D match to TRBD2 (6 bases). V was shortened by 5 bases and J by 4 bases, with 20 bases between the two germline ends. This CDR3 region has 16 residues. The germline V gene encodes CDR1 MDHEN and CDR2 SYDVKM. Here the CDR3 reads CASSQLGGLDIETQYF. DNA of the CDR3: TGTGCCAGCAGTCAACTGGGGGGACTTGACATAGAGACCCAGTACTTC.

The chain combines TRBV6-2 or TRBV6-3 with TRBJ2-1; TRBD1 or TRBD2 may be the D gene (5 bases each). The germline V gene has CDR1 MNHEY and CDR2 SVGEGT. Trimming removed 0 bases from V and 2 bases from J, with 14 bases in between. The CDR3 covers 17 residues. CDR3 in DNA: TGTGCCAGCAGTTACTCGACTGGGACCGCAACCTACAATGAGCAGTTCTTC. Protein product: CASSYSTGTATYNEQFF.

The gene calls are TRBV7-9 and TRBJ2-5, with a weak D call TRBD1 (6 bases). The CDR3 loop spans 13 amino acids. Germline V lookup: CDR1 SEHNR, CDR2 FQNEAQ (reference sequence). CDR3 coding DNA: TGTGCTACCAGGGACACCCTACAAGAGACCCAGTACTTC. Its protein is CATRDTLQETQYF.

The CDR3 reads CSARDIRSSYEQYF. The DNA of the CDR3 is TGCAGTGCTAGAGACATCCGGAGCTCCTACGAGCAGTACTTC. The rearrangement links TRBV20-1 to TRBJ2-7; D gene ambiguous. CDR1 DFQATT and CDR2 SNEGSKA come from the germline V gene (reference sequence). The CDR3 loop spans 14 amino acids. The V end lost 0 bases, the J end lost 0 bases, and 9 bases lay between the germline ends.

This clonotype was seen only a few times. This chain joins TRBV28 and TRBJ2-7; D gene ambiguous. The V and J ends lost 6 bases and 6 bases respectively, with 12 bases between them. The V gene's germline CDR1 is MDHEN and CDR2 SYDVKM. The CDR3 has 12 amino acids. In DNA, the CDR3 is TGTGCCAGCAGCCAAGCCCCAACCGAGCAGTACTTC. Translated, it gives CASSQAPTEQYF.

The chain carries TRBV3-1 and TRBJ2-7; D is ambiguous. The ends were cut back, 1 base at V and 6 bases at J, with 7 bases in the middle. Germline V CDR1 and CDR2: LGHDT, YNNKEL (reference sequence). The CDR3 totals 12 residues. As DNA, the CDR3 is TGTGCCAGCAGCCAAGTCCAAGGCGAGCAGTACTTC. Its protein product is CASSQVQGEQYF.

This clonotype was recorded a few times. The chain joins TRBV12-3 or TRBV12-4 to TRBJ2-1; 8 bases map to TRBD1. The junction had 4 bases not matched to a gene; V was cut back by 3 bases and J by 12 bases. This CDR3 is built from 12 residues. CDR3 sequence reads: CASSFDRGWQFF. The CDR3, as DNA: TGTGCCAGCAGTTTCGACAGGGGTTGGCAGTTCTTC.

This clonotype was seen a handful of times. This sequence joins TRBV5-4 and TRBJ2-3; 9 nucleotides agree with TRBD1. There are 15 residues in the CDR3. Germline CDR1 SGHNT, CDR2 YYREEE (reference sequence). J lost 5 bases, V lost 4 bases, and 8 bases had no gene match. CDR3 nucleotides: TGTGCCAGCAGCCGTGGGGACAGGGCGGTAGATACGCAGTATTTT. Its protein is CASSRGDRAVDTQYF.

CDR3 nucleotides: TGTGCCAGCAGCTGGTCAGGGAACGAGCAGTACTTC. Translation gives CASSWSGNEQYF. This chain links TRBV7-9 with TRBJ2-7, with D maybe TRBD1 (5 bases). V lost 4 bases and J lost 5, with 9 bases in between. Germline V gene lookup returns CDR1 SEHNR and CDR2 FQNEAQ (reference sequence). The CDR3 totals 12 residues.

This clonotype was counted a few times. Germline is not matched at one junction end, which may reflect a read error. The rearrangement links TRBV7-9 to TRBJ1-1; weak D call: TRBD1 (5 bases). CDR1 and CDR2 from the germline V gene are SEHNR and FQNEAQ (reference sequence). The length of the CDR3 is 15 residues. CDR3 in DNA: TGTGCCAGCAGCTCGGGACGGATAATGAACACTGAAGCCTTCTTT. Protein sequence: CASSSGRIMNTEAFF.

This clonotype showed up many times. CDR3 DNA sequence: TGCAGCGTTGTGACTAGCGGGATTAGCACAGATACGCAGTATTTT. Translation: CSVVTSGISTDTQYF. The chain joins TRBV29-1 to TRBJ2-3; TRBD2 agrees at 11 bases. CDR3 size: 15 residues. V shed 4 bases and J 0 bases; nucleotides not matched to a gene: 3. In germline, CDR1 is SQVTM, CDR2 ANQGSEA.

This clonotype was found a few times. The J gene is TRBJ1-1, the V gene TRBV4-2; perhaps TRBD1 as D (5 bases). CDR3 length equals 15 residues. Germline values: CDR1 LGHNA, CDR2 YNFKEQ. The V end lost 2 bases, the J end lost 5 bases, and 15 bases lay between the germline ends. The chain's CDR3 is CASSQRAPWGTEAFF. As DNA, the CDR3 is TGTGCCAGCAGCCAAAGGGCCCCCTGGGGGACTGAAGCTTTCTTT.

This clonotype was seen a few times. This sequence joins TRBV5-1 and TRBJ2-7; 9 positions agree with TRBD2. The CDR3 covers 15 residues. The V segment lost 1 base and the J segment 5 bases; nucleotides outside the gene matches: 7. Germline CDR1 reads SGHRS; CDR2 reads YFSETQ. The chain's CDR3 is CASSLLAGRVDEQYF. The CDR3 DNA sequence: TGCGCCAGCAGCTTGCTAGCGGGACGAGTCGACGAGCAGTACTTC.

The chain combines TRBV12-3 or TRBV12-4 with TRBJ1-1; possible D gene TRBD1, 5 bases. CDR3 length: 15 amino acids. V was trimmed by 5 bases and J by 1 base, leaving 14 bases between them. The CDR3 spells CASSVGPSQNTEAFF. CDR3 nucleotide sequence: TGTGCCAGCAGTGTGGGACCTTCGCAGAACACTGAAGCTTTCTTT.

This clonotype has a count of ten or more. The V and J genes are TRBV10-3 and TRBJ2-1, with 7 bases matching TRBD1. The CDR3 extends over 16 amino acids. J lost 0 bases, V lost 0 bases, and 2 bases had no gene match. Germline assignment: CDR1 ENHRY and CDR2 SYGVKD. This CDR3 is CAISESRQGSYNEQFF. The DNA for the CDR3 is TGTGCCATCAGTGAGTCCCGACAGGGCTCCTACAATGAGCAGTTCTTC.

This clonotype was recorded at least ten times. J is TRBJ2-2 and V is TRBV10-3; 8 bases align to TRBD1. This CDR3 contains 17 residues. Trimming at V came to 5 bases and at J to 2 bases, leaving 10 bases not matched to a gene. Germline CDR1 ENHRY, CDR2 SYGVKD. The CDR3 reads CAISLDRAHVNTGELFF. In DNA, the CDR3 is TGTGCCATCAGTTTGGACAGGGCCCACGTTAACACCGGGGAGCTGTTTTTT.

This chain joins TRBV5-1 and TRBJ2-5, with 7 nucleotides matching TRBD1. V lost 4 bases, J lost 0 bases, and 3 bases stayed unmatched. CDR3 length equals 14 residues. Germline CDR1 SGHRS, CDR2 YFSETQ. The CDR3 DNA follows: TGCGCCAGCAGCACACAGGGGTACCAAGAGACCCAGTACTTC. It yields the protein CASSTQGYQETQYF.

This clonotype was recorded a few times. This chain links TRBV10-3 with TRBJ2-1; 9 nucleotides match TRBD2. Germline CDR1 reads ENHRY; CDR2 reads SYGVKD. The CDR3 has 15 amino acids. The trim removed 2 bases at V and 3 bases at J, leaving 2 bases unmatched. CDR3 in amino acids: CAISEAGGHYNEQFF. The CDR3 DNA is TGTGCCATCAGTGAGGCGGGGGGGCACTACAATGAGCAGTTCTTC.

This clonotype has more than one count but fewer than ten. This chain uses TRBV25-1 with TRBJ2-7; D call uncertain. Germline CDR1 MGHDK, CDR2 SYGVNS. The CDR3 is 14 amino acids. The V gene lost 2 bases and the J gene lost 2 bases, with 10 bases spanning the gap. In DNA form, the CDR3 reads TGTGCCAGCAGTGAAATCGGACGGCCCTACGAGCAGTACTTC. Protein product: CASSEIGRPYEQYF.

This clonotype has more than one count but fewer than ten. The V and J genes are TRBV27 and TRBJ2-7, with 7 bases identical to TRBD1. The germline gives CDR1 MNHEY, CDR2 SMNVEV (reference sequence). Losses at the gene ends were 6 bases for V and 0 bases for J; bases not matched to a gene: 17. This CDR3 comprises 18 residues. In nucleotides, the CDR3 is TGTGCCAGCAGCCGATTTCCCCTGGACAGGTTTTACTCCTACGAGCAGTACTTC. It is translated as CASSRFPLDRFYSYEQYF.